The 30 T cell receptor beta chains listed next were all sequenced from one sample in a study of cytomegalovirus exposure and HLA in healthy donors. Vbeta (60) and Jbeta (13) primers were used in the PCR. Generated by immunoSEQ multiplex PCR, the TCRdb table keeps only in-frame clones and is missing some. The repertoire has 110,000 or so clones, 76% of them found once; the top ten carry 9.5% to 15%. The sequenced sample was PBMCs. The receptor source for this set is a woman aged 40-49 years in good health and CMV-seropositive.

This clone occurred once. This chain links TRBV5-1 with TRBJ2-7; TRBD2 matches at 7 bases. Trimming removed 6 bases from V and 4 bases from J; junction bases left unmatched: 7. The germline V gene has CDR1 SGHRS and CDR2 YFSETQ. The CDR3 loop spans 13 amino acids. This chain's CDR3 is CASTVVGGYEQYF. The CDR3 DNA is TGCGCCAGCACCGTCGTGGGGGGGTACGAGCAGTACTTC.

The chain has TRBV5-5 and TRBJ2-5, with 12 bases aligning to TRBD2. Per germline, CDR1 SGHKS and CDR2 YYEKEE (reference sequence). J gave up 1 base and V 2 bases, and 3 bases lay outside the gene matches. The CDR3 is 16 residues long. DNA of the CDR3: TGTGCCAGCAGCTTCTTACTAGCGGGGGGCCAAGAGACCCAGTACTTC. Its protein product is CASSFLLAGGQETQYF.

The V call is TRBV6-5, the J call TRBJ2-7; D remains ambiguous. CDR3 length equals 11 residues. CDR1 MNHEY and CDR2 SVGAGI come from the germline V gene. Trimming left V 5 bases short and J 6 bases short, with 8 bases between. In nucleotides, the CDR3 is TGTGCCAGCAGTACGAGGAGCGAGCAGTACTTC. Its translation: CASSTRSEQYF.

This clone turned up a few times. This chain links TRBV19 with TRBJ1-1; D not certain. This CDR3 has 13 residues. V lost 4 bases and J 5 bases, leaving 11 bases between the germline ends. Per the germline V gene, CDR1 is LNHDA and CDR2 is SQIVND (reference sequence). CDR3 in amino acids: CASSTPRDTEAFF. The CDR3 DNA reads as TGTGCCAGTAGTACACCACGGGATACTGAAGCTTTCTTT.

The chain joins TRBV4-2 to TRBJ2-3; 9 nucleotides align to TRBD1. J gave up 2 bases and V 4 bases, and 4 bases lay outside the gene matches. The CDR3 length is 15 residues. CDR1 is LGHNA, CDR2 YNFKEQ, per germline. CDR3 nucleotide sequence: TGTGCCAGCAGCCGAGGGACAGGGAACACAGATACGCAGTATTTT. Translation gives CASSRGTGNTDTQYF.

The V and J genes are TRBV19 and TRBJ1-2; D uncertain. Trimming stripped 9 bases from V and 4 bases from J, with 6 bases between. The CDR3 contains 10 residues. The germline CDR1 and CDR2 sequences are LNHDA and SQIVND (reference sequence). CDR3 in amino acids: CASWSYGYTF. The CDR3 DNA sequence: TGTGCCAGCTGGAGCTATGGCTACACCTTC.

The V call is TRBV2, the J call TRBJ2-5; 12 positions agree with TRBD1. Germline-derived CDR1 and CDR2 are SNHLY and FYNNEI. J lost 4 bases, V lost 7 bases, and 7 bases had no gene match. CDR3 size: 15 residues. Written as DNA, the CDR3 is TGTGCCAGCATCCCGGGACAGGGGGCAGGAGAGACCCAGTACTTC. It is translated as CASIPGQGAGETQYF. The full variable domain, rest sourced from reference TRBV2 and TRBJ2-5, is EPEVTQTPSHQVTQMGQEVILRCVPISNHLYFYWYRQILGQKVEFLVSFYNNEISEKSEIFDDQFSVERPDGSNFTLKIRSTKLEDSAMYFCASIPGQGAGETQYFGPGTRLLVL.

The chain has TRBV30 and TRBJ2-1; the D is unclear. V was cut by 0 bases and J by 7 bases, with 13 bases left in between. Per germline, CDR1 GTSNPN and CDR2 SVGIG (reference sequence). The CDR3 contains 14 residues. CDR3 bases: TGTGCCTGGAGTGTATTGAACGGTAAGAATGAGCAGTTCTTC. It encodes CAWSVLNGKNEQFF.

This clone was counted a few times. The chain combines TRBV4-2 with TRBJ2-7; possibly TRBD2 for D (5 bases). The CDR3 runs to 15 residues. V dropped 1 base and J dropped 0 bases, with 10 bases sitting between them. Germline V lookup: CDR1 LGHNA, CDR2 YNFKEQ. CDR3 sequence (DNA): TGTGCCAGCAGCCAAGCCTCGGGAAGCTCCTACGAGCAGTACTTC. This sequence encodes CASSQASGSSYEQYF.

J is TRBJ1-1 and V is TRBV5-1; 7 nucleotides agree with TRBD1. CDR3 length: 13 amino acids. Per germline, CDR1 SGHRS and CDR2 YFSETQ. V lost 4 bases and J lost 5; bases outside the gene matches: 5. The CDR3, as DNA: TGCGCCAGCAGCCAACAGGGGTTAACTGAAGCTTTCTTT. It yields the protein CASSQQGLTEAFF.

The rearrangement joins TRBV5-1 to TRBJ1-2; TRBD1 is a possible D gene (6 bases). Germline values: CDR1 SGHRS, CDR2 YFSETQ. V lost 0 bases, J lost 5 bases, and 26 bases lay in between. CDR3 length equals 19 residues. CDR3 sequence (DNA): TGCGCCAGCAGCTTGGTGTGGCGGATGGACAGAACACGACTGTATGGCTACACCTTC. Its protein is CASSLVWRMDRTRLYGYTF.

CDR3 loop: CASSVATGGIHNEQFF. CDR3 DNA sequence: TGTGCCAGCAGCGTAGCGACAGGGGGCATCCACAATGAGCAGTTCTTC. The V gene is TRBV9, the J gene TRBJ2-1; 10 bases match TRBD1. The CDR3 consists of 16 residues. Germline CDR1 SGDLS, CDR2 YYNGEE. Losses at the gene ends were 0 bases for V and 5 bases for J; bases not matched to a gene: 5.

CDR3 nucleotide sequence: TGTGCCAGCAGGACAAGCAGGCCTACCTACGAGCAGTACTTC. The encoded protein is CASRTSRPTYEQYF. The V and J genes are TRBV6-5 and TRBJ2-7, with D unresolved. V was shortened by 6 bases and J by 2 bases, with 14 bases between the two germline ends. The CDR3 extends over 14 amino acids. The V gene's germline CDR1 is MNHEY and CDR2 SVGAGI.

V is TRBV27 and J is TRBJ2-7, with a weak D call TRBD2 (5 bases). Looked up from germline, CDR1 is MNHEY and CDR2 is SMNVEV (reference sequence). The CDR3 is 14 residues long. Trimming left V 5 bases short and J 3 bases short, with 14 bases between. The CDR3 nucleotides are TGTGCCAGCAGTCTGCAAAGACGGGGCTACGAGCAGTACTTC. This codes for CASSLQRRGYEQYF.

The chain links TRBV30 to TRBJ1-4, with 9 nucleotides matching TRBD1. This CDR3 has 14 amino acids. V lost 5 bases to trimming and J lost 4 bases; unmatched junction nucleotides: 5. Looked up from germline, CDR1 is GTSNPN and CDR2 is SVGIG (reference sequence). The CDR3 DNA reads TGTGCCTGGCGTAAGACAGGGGGTAATGAAAAACTGTTTTTT. Translation gives CAWRKTGGNEKLFF.

V and J are TRBV10-3 and TRBJ2-3, with 7 bases fitting TRBD2. The ends lost 6 bases at V and 8 bases at J; junction bases unmatched: 14. Germline CDR1 ENHRY, CDR2 SYGVKD. The CDR3 has 15 residues. CDR3 DNA: TGTGCCATCAGCGAAGGACTAGGGATCAGGGCTACGCAGTATTTT. Protein sequence: CAISEGLGIRATQYF.

This clone was seen a few times. This sequence joins TRBV13 and TRBJ1-4; TRBD1 matches 7 bases. This CDR3 comprises 14 residues. The V and J ends lost 1 base and 8 bases, in that order; junction bases with no gene match: 4. The germline gives CDR1 PRHDT, CDR2 FYEKMQ (reference sequence). The chain's CDR3 is CASSLEGAGEKLFF. In nucleotides, the CDR3 is TGTGCCAGCAGCTTAGAGGGGGCTGGAGAAAAACTGTTTTTT.

This clone appeared a few times. As DNA, the CDR3 is TGTGCCAGCAGTTACTTAACGCCCGGGGAGACCCAGTACTTC. The encoded protein is CASSYLTPGETQYF. The gene calls are TRBV6-5 and TRBJ2-5; D uncertain. V dropped 1 base and J dropped 5 bases, with 11 bases sitting between them. The length of the CDR3 is 14 residues. Per the germline V gene, CDR1 is MNHEY and CDR2 is SVGAGI.

This chain uses TRBV18 with TRBJ1-6, with 7 positions matching TRBD1. The CDR3 has 15 residues. CDR1 and CDR2 from the germline V gene are KGHSH and LQKENI. V was clipped by 0 bases and J by 7 bases; unmatched bases: 3. In DNA, the CDR3 is TGTGCCAGCTCACCACCGGGACAGAACAATTCACCCCTCCACTTT. Translated, it gives CASSPPGQNNSPLHF.

This rearrangement joins TRBV27 to TRBJ2-1; D is undetermined. CDR1 and CDR2 from the germline V gene are MNHEY and SMNVEV (reference sequence). This CDR3 has 15 amino acids. V lost 4 bases, J lost 2 bases, and 12 bases lay in between. The CDR3 loop is CASSSNTVPYNEQFF. As DNA, the CDR3 is TGTGCCAGCAGTTCAAACACCGTACCCTACAATGAGCAGTTCTTC.

This chain links TRBV6-5 with TRBJ1-5; the match to TRBD1 covers 7 bases. Germline CDR1 MNHEY, CDR2 SVGAGI. The CDR3 is made up of 14 amino acids. After removal of 5 bases from V and 3 bases from J, the junction contained 4 bases not matched to a gene. The CDR3 DNA reads TGTGCCAGCAGTCTGACAGGGACCAATCAGCCCCAGCATTTT. Its protein is CASSLTGTNQPQHF.

The chain couples TRBV30 to TRBJ1-5, with a possible D match to TRBD1 (6 bases). Germline V gene data show CDR1 as GTSNPN and CDR2 as SVGIG (reference sequence). Trimming removed 2 bases from V and 6 bases from J, with 14 bases in between. The CDR3 runs 14 residues. The CDR3 sequence: CAWSLSGAPQPQHF. The CDR3 DNA sequence: TGTGCCTGGAGTTTATCAGGGGCCCCTCAGCCCCAGCATTTT.

The chain employs TRBV4-2 and TRBJ2-7, with TRBD1 as a possible D gene (5 bases). The CDR3 covers 12 residues. Germline V CDR1 and CDR2: LGHNA, YNFKEQ. Between the trimmed V and J ends, which lost 0 bases and 6 bases, there was a span of 6 bases. The CDR3 DNA reads as TGTGCCAGCAGCCAAGATACAGGCGAGCAGTACTTC. It is translated as CASSQDTGEQYF.

The table lists this clone with a count of one. The chain employs TRBV10-3 and TRBJ1-1; D might be TRBD1 (5 bases). This CDR3 is 16 amino acids long. The V end was cut by 3 bases, the J end by 8 bases, with 22 bases between. Germline V CDR1 and CDR2: ENHRY, SYGVKD. The CDR3 protein is CAISDRGRGSLWEAFF. The DNA of the CDR3 is TGTGCCATCAGTGATAGGGGTCGGGGGTCGCTTTGGGAAGCTTTCTTT.

The J gene is TRBJ1-4, the V gene TRBV5-4; TRBD1 aligns across 9 bases. The CDR3 covers 15 residues. The junction had 5 bases not matched to a gene; V was cut back by 6 bases and J by 2 bases. CDR1 is SGHNT, CDR2 YYREEE, per germline (reference sequence). The CDR3 DNA sequence: TGTGCCAGCAAACCCGGGACAGGGACTAATGAAAAACTGTTTTTT. Encoded protein: CASKPGTGTNEKLFF. The whole variable domain, remainder taken from reference TRBV5-4 and TRBJ1-4, is ETGVTQSPTHLIKTRGQQVTLRCSSQSGHNTVSWYQQALGQGPQFIFQYYREEENGRGNFPPRFSGLQFPNYSSELNVNALELDDSALYLCASKPGTGTNEKLFFGSGTQLSVL.

This chain links TRBV4-1 with TRBJ1-1, with 7 bases identical to TRBD1. The CDR3 has 14 amino acids. V was pared by 6 bases and J by 1 base, with 5 bases of the junction left unmatched. The germline gives CDR1 MGHRA, CDR2 YSYEKL. The CDR3 reads CASRWTGGNTEAFF. The CDR3, as DNA: TGCGCCAGCAGATGGACAGGTGGGAACACTGAAGCTTTCTTT.

The rearrangement joins TRBV11-3 to TRBJ1-1, with D unclear. Germline lookup yields CDR1 SGHNT and CDR2 YENEEA. The CDR3 has 13 amino acids. Trimming shortened V by 5 bases and J by 1 base, and 8 bases separated the two germline ends. The DNA of the CDR3 is TGTGCCAGCAGCCCTCAGGAGAACACTGAAGCTTTCTTT. Translation: CASSPQENTEAFF. Drawing the rest from reference TRBV11-3 and TRBJ1-1, the complete variable domain is EAGVVQSPRYKIIEKKQPVAFWCNPISGHNTLYWYLQNLGQGPELLIRYENEEAVDDSQLPKDRFSAERLKGVDSTLKIQPAELGDSAVYLCASSPQENTEAFFGQGTRLTVV.

In its sample, this clone was seen a few times. The rearrangement joins TRBV7-9 to TRBJ1-2; 8 positions agree with TRBD1. Germline CDR1 is SEHNR and CDR2 is FQNEAQ (reference sequence). This CDR3 has 15 residues. The trim removed 4 bases at V and 5 bases at J, leaving 9 bases unmatched. The CDR3 region has the DNA TGTGCCAGCAGCTACTTAGGACAGGGAGGGTATGGCTACACCTTC. This sequence encodes CASSYLGQGGYGYTF.

This chain uses TRBV30 with TRBJ1-4; TRBD1 agrees at 11 bases. The ends lost 0 bases at V and 7 bases at J; junction bases unmatched: 1. There are 14 residues in the CDR3. The germline V gene encodes CDR1 GTSNPN and CDR2 SVGIG (reference sequence). The chain's CDR3 is CAWSVGTGGEKLFF. The CDR3 bases are TGTGCCTGGAGTGTTGGGACAGGGGGTGAAAAACTGTTTTTT.

There are a few counts of this clone. One junction end does not reproduce the germline sequence, and a read error may be involved. The CDR3 loop is CSSSGRQAQNTEAFF. The CDR3 DNA is TGTTCCAGCAGCGGACGACAGGCCCAGAACACTGAAGCTTTCTTT. This rearrangement joins TRBV7-9 to TRBJ1-1; TRBD1 is a possible D gene (6 bases). Germline CDR1 reads SEHNR; CDR2 reads FQNEAQ (reference sequence). The CDR3 totals 15 residues.